What follows are 18 T cell receptor beta chains derived from one specimen sequenced in a study of identical twins' blood T cells. Using its own MiXCR run on the 5' RACE reads, TCRdb lists one record per CDR3 protein. Found here are roughly 380,000 distinct CDR3 sequences, about 28% of them singletons; the top ten hold 6% to 7%. The sequencing input was PBMCs. Receptors originate from a woman aged 18-50 years in good health.

This rearrangement joins TRBV5-1 to TRBJ1-1; TRBD1 matches at 7 bases. Germline assignment: CDR1 SGHRS and CDR2 YFSETQ. This CDR3 has 15 amino acids. After removal of 2 bases from V and 3 bases from J, the junction contained 7 bases not matched to a gene. CDR3 nucleotide sequence: TGCGCCAGCAGCTTCGAGGGGGCGTGGGACACTGAAGCTTTCTTT. Amino acids: CASSFEGAWDTEAFF.

This clonotype was seen only a few times. This sequence joins TRBV27 and TRBJ2-6, with D perhaps given as TRBD1 or TRBD2 (5 bases each). From germline, CDR1 is MNHEY and CDR2 SMNVEV (reference sequence). The CDR3 is made up of 15 amino acids. Trimming took off 6 bases at V and 1 base at J, with 10 bases between the two ends. CDR3 DNA sequence: TGTGCCAGCAGAAACGAGGGGTCTGGGGCCAACGTCCTGACTTTC. Encoded protein: CASRNEGSGANVLTF.

This clonotype was counted between two and nine times. The chain recombines TRBV6-1 with TRBJ1-3; no clear D gene. The CDR3 extends over 12 amino acids. Trimming left V 2 bases short and J 5 bases short, with 4 bases between. CDR1 MNHNS and CDR2 SASEGT come from the germline V gene. CDR3 coding DNA: TGTGCCAGCAGTGAAACCCGAAACACCATATATTTT. Translating gives CASSETRNTIYF.

J is TRBJ1-5 and V is TRBV5-1; perhaps TRBD1 as D (6 bases). Germline-derived CDR1 and CDR2 are SGHRS and YFSETQ. This CDR3 contains 14 residues. Trimming removed 4 bases at V and 9 bases at J, with 17 bases between. CDR3 DNA sequence: TGCGCCAGCAGCGACTCAGGGGAATCAGGGCCCCAGCATTTT. This sequence encodes CASSDSGESGPQHF.

The gene calls are TRBV5-5 and TRBJ2-3, with 13 positions matching TRBD2. Germline assignment: CDR1 SGHKS and CDR2 YYEKEE (reference sequence). V lost 6 bases to trimming and J lost 4 bases; unmatched junction nucleotides: 8. The CDR3 loop spans 16 amino acids. This CDR3 is CASIPRTSGGSDTQYF. The CDR3 bases are TGTGCCAGCATCCCAAGGACTAGCGGGGGTTCAGATACGCAGTATTTT.

This chain links TRBV20-1 with TRBJ1-5; D remains ambiguous. V lost 3 bases and J 4 bases, leaving 16 bases between the germline ends. Per germline, CDR1 DFQATT and CDR2 SNEGSKA (reference sequence). This CDR3 is 15 amino acids long. CDR3 sequence: CSASSPPYSNQPQHF. The DNA for the CDR3 is TGCAGTGCTAGTTCTCCCCCATATAGTAATCAGCCCCAGCATTTT.

This clonotype was detected a few times. The chain uses TRBV7-9 and TRBJ1-1; D remains unclear. The ends were cut back, 4 bases at V and 8 bases at J, with 14 bases in the middle. The CDR3 runs to 13 residues. Germline V CDR1 and CDR2: SEHNR, FQNEAQ (reference sequence). As DNA, the CDR3 is TGTGCCAGCAGCTCGAAGGGCCCCCAGGAAGCTTTCTTT. Translated: CASSSKGPQEAFF.

The chain recombines TRBV20-1 with TRBJ1-3; D may be TRBD1 (6 bases). The ends were cut back, 5 bases at V and 2 bases at J, with 13 bases in the middle. The CDR3 loop spans 14 amino acids. The germline gives CDR1 DFQATT, CDR2 SNEGSKA (reference sequence). As DNA, the CDR3 is TGCAGTGCTCTGAAACAGGGTACTGGAAACACCATATATTTT. Residues: CSALKQGTGNTIYF.

This clonotype has just a few counts. The J gene is TRBJ2-2, the V gene TRBV5-1; D assignment may be TRBD1 or TRBD2 (5 bases each). The V gene lost 2 bases and the J gene lost 5 bases, with 13 bases spanning the gap. CDR1 is SGHRS, CDR2 YFSETQ, per germline. This CDR3 is built from 15 residues. The CDR3 DNA follows: TGCGCCAGCAGCTTACAGCCGGGGCAAACCGGGGAGCTGTTTTTT. Protein sequence: CASSLQPGQTGELFF.

There are a few counts of this clonotype. The gene calls are TRBV12-5 and TRBJ2-1; 9 nucleotides agree with TRBD2. CDR1 is LGHNT and CDR2 is FRNRAP in the germline V gene. Trimming at V came to 6 bases and at J to 0 bases, leaving 6 bases not matched to a gene. The CDR3 contains 16 residues. CDR3: CASGLPSGVSYNEQFF. The CDR3 coding sequence is TGTGCTAGTGGCCTCCCTAGCGGGGTCTCCTACAATGAGCAGTTCTTC.

The V gene is TRBV5-1, the J gene TRBJ2-7; tentatively, D is TRBD1 (6 bases). The CDR3 runs to 14 residues. Trimming stripped 3 bases from V and 4 bases from J, with 14 bases between. The V gene's germline CDR1 is SGHRS and CDR2 YFSETQ. The DNA of the CDR3 is TGCGCCAGCAGCTCTTCCAGGGGCGGATACGAGCAGTACTTC. Encoded protein: CASSSSRGGYEQYF.

The chain uses TRBV13 and TRBJ1-2; 7 nucleotides line up with TRBD1. Germline trimming cut 5 bases from V and 6 bases from J; bases unmatched to any gene: 6. The CDR3 is made up of 13 amino acids. Germline CDR1 reads PRHDT; CDR2 reads FYEKMQ (reference sequence). The CDR3 sequence is CASSGETGNGYTF. DNA of the CDR3: TGTGCCAGCAGCGGAGAGACAGGGAATGGCTACACCTTC.

At least ten counts were recorded for this clonotype. The rearrangement links TRBV20-1 to TRBJ1-1; 8 bases are a match to TRBD1. The CDR3 loop spans 12 amino acids. V lost 6 bases to trimming and J lost 5 bases; unmatched junction nucleotides: 5. CDR1 is DFQATT and CDR2 is SNEGSKA in the germline V gene (reference sequence). The CDR3 here is CSAGQGYTEAFF. The CDR3 bases are TGCAGTGCCGGACAGGGATATACTGAAGCTTTCTTT.

Note on this clonotype: The CDR3 ends on some other residue instead of the conserved phenylalanine or tryptophan, so this is likely a read error. The rearrangement links TRBV5-1 to TRBJ2-1; 7 nucleotides agree with TRBD1. This CDR3 has 14 residues. Per germline, CDR1 SGHRS and CDR2 YFSETQ. In DNA, the CDR3 is TGCGCCAGCAACTTGGGGACAGCCTACAATGTGCAGTTCCTC. Translated, it gives CASNLGTAYNVQFL.

This clonotype was recorded once. This chain links TRBV5-1 with TRBJ1-1; D is undetermined. Germline V CDR1 and CDR2: SGHRS, YFSETQ. Trimming stripped 6 bases from V and 5 bases from J, with 14 bases between. The CDR3 contains 13 residues. The CDR3 loop is CASNMTPGTEAFF. For the CDR3, the DNA is TGCGCCAGCAACATGACCCCCGGGACTGAAGCTTTCTTT. Together with reference TRBV5-1 and TRBJ1-1, the CDR3 gives the full variable domain: KAGVTQTPRYLIKTRGQQVTLSCSPISGHRSVSWYQQTPGQGLQFLFEYFSETQRNKGNFPGRFSGRQFSNSRSEMNVSTLELGDSALYLCASNMTPGTEAFFGQGTRLTVV.

This clonotype was seen at least ten times. The V gene is TRBV6-2 or TRBV6-3, the J gene TRBJ2-3; D remains unclear. The CDR3 runs 16 residues. Per germline, CDR1 MNHEY and CDR2 SVGEGT. V was trimmed by 4 bases and J by 4 bases, leaving 18 bases between them. The CDR3 DNA follows: TGTGCCAGCAGTTCGGGTAGAAGAGGAGTCGCAGATACGCAGTATTTT. As protein: CASSSGRRGVADTQYF.

This clonotype was seen many times. The rearrangement links TRBV20-1 to TRBJ2-1; D assignment may be TRBD1 or TRBD2 (5 bases each). CDR3 length: 16 amino acids. V shed 6 bases and J shed 0 bases, with 18 bases lying between them. The germline gives CDR1 DFQATT, CDR2 SNEGSKA (reference sequence). CDR3 in DNA: TGCAGTGCCCTCAACCGGGACGGGCACTCCTACAATGAGCAGTTCTTC. Translated: CSALNRDGHSYNEQFF.

V usage is TRBV11-2 and J usage is TRBJ2-7; D uncertain. The CDR3 is made up of 15 amino acids. The germline CDR1 and CDR2 sequences are SGHAT and FQNNGV. The V and J ends lost 8 bases and 6 bases respectively, with 23 bases between them. As DNA, the CDR3 is TGTGCCAGCGGCAGATTGACGACCAAAGCTGGCGAGCAGTACTTC. This codes for CASGRLTTKAGEQYF.